The TCR beta chain under discussion was sequenced for a study of shared clonotypes between healthy human individuals. Study summary: CD4 naive and CD4 memory each took three plates per donor, while CD8 naive took two and CD8 memory one.

Clones were read by immunoSEQ multiplex PCR, and TCRdb kept only the in-frame ones, dropping some. The data hold 1.5 million to 1.9 million clones, with about 98% observed a single time. From germline, CDR1 is ENHRY and CDR2 SYGVKD. The J segment lost 1 base and the V segment lost 3 bases, leaving 0 bases of the junction unmatched. There are 15 residues in the CDR3. A split of CD4+ cells into CD45RA+ naive and CD45RA-negative memory subsets was performed. The chain combines TRBV10-3 with TRBJ2-5; 12 bases fit TRBD2. The sequencing sample was made of naive CD4+ T cells sorted from blood. The subset here: CD45RA+ positively selected. The TCR comes from a man aged 30 to 45 in good health. For the CDR3, the DNA is TGTGCCATCAGTGAACTAGCGGGGGGCCAAGAGACCCAGTACTTC. Translation: CAISELAGGQETQYF.